Each of the 4 T cell receptor beta chains below was sequenced from the same sample in a study of T cells after posttransplantation cyclophosphamide. Assay: immunoSEQ multiplex PCR; the TCRdb copy retains only in-frame clones and omits some. The sample shows approximately 40,000 clones, no singletons; the ten largest hold about 2%. Sequencing was carried out using PBMCs. The receptors come from a man aged 35 to 55 in good health, CMV-negative, and a related stem cell transplant donor.

This clone came up many times. J is TRBJ1-5 and V is TRBV30; tentatively, D is TRBD1 (6 bases). Trimming removed 4 bases from V and 4 bases from J, with 11 bases in between. This CDR3 region has 13 residues. Germline CDR1 and CDR2: GTSNPN and SVGIG (reference sequence). CDR3 DNA: TGTGCCTGGAACAGGGTCCCGAATCAGCCCCAGCATTTT. This gives the protein CAWNRVPNQPQHF.

This clone was seen repeatedly, ten times or more. The chain combines TRBV12-2 with TRBJ2-7; TRBD1, the D gene given by the table, was not confirmed from the DNA. TRBV12-2 is termed a pseudogene. CDR3 length: 14 amino acids. In nucleotides, the CDR3 is TGTGCAAGTCGCTTGGGACAGGGGAACTACGAGCAGTACGTC. Translated: CASRLGQGNYEQYV.

The table lists this clone with many counts. The CDR3 bases are TGTGCCAGCAGTTTGCGGGGGATCTACGAGCAGTACTTC. As protein: CASSLRGIYEQYF. The chain joins TRBV5-4 to TRBJ2-7, with 7 bases that match TRBD2. Germline V gene sequence: CDR1 SGHNT, CDR2 YYREEE (reference sequence). The CDR3 totals 13 residues. Trimming took 5 bases from V and 3 from J; bases not matched to a gene: 5.

This clone was picked up a small number of times. The chain recombines TRBV18 with TRBJ1-2; D is possibly TRBD1 (5 bases). The CDR3 is 13 amino acids. Trimming cost V 0 bases and J 6 bases, with 8 bases left between them. Germline CDR1 reads KGHSH; CDR2 reads LQKENI. For the CDR3, the DNA is TGTGCCAGCTCACCACCGACCAGGGATGGCTACACCTTC. Protein: CASSPPTRDGYTF. The variable domain in full, with the rest retrieved from reference TRBV18 and TRBJ1-2, is NAGVMQNPRHLVRRRGQEARLRCSPMKGHSHVYWYRQLPEEGLKFMVYLQKENIIDESGMPKERFSAEFPKEGPSILRIQQVVRGDSAAYFCASSPPTRDGYTFGSGTRLTVV.